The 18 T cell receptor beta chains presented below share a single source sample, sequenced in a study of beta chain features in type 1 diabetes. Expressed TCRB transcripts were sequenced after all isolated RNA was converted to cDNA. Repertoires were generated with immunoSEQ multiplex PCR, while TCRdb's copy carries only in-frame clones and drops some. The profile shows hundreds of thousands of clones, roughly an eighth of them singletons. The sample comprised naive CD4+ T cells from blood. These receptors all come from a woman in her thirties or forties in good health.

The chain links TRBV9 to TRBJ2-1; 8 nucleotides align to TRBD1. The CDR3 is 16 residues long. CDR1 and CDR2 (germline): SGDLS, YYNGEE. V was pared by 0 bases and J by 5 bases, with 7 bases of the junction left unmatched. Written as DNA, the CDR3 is TGTGCCAGCAGCGTAGATCACAGGGGGTTAAACAATGAGCAGTTCTTC. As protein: CASSVDHRGLNNEQFF. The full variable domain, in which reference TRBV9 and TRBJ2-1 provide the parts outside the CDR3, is DSGVTQTPKHLITATGQRVTLRCSPRSGDLSVYWYQQSLDQGLQFLIQYYNGEERAKGNILERFSAQQFPDLHSELNLSSLELGDSALYFCASSVDHRGLNNEQFFGPGTRLTVL.

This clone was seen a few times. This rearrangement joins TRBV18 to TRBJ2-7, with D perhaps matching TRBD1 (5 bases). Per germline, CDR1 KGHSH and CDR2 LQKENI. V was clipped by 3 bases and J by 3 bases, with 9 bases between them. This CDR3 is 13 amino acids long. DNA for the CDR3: TGTGCCAGCTCACCTGACAGCCGCTACGAGCAGTACTTC. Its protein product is CASSPDSRYEQYF.

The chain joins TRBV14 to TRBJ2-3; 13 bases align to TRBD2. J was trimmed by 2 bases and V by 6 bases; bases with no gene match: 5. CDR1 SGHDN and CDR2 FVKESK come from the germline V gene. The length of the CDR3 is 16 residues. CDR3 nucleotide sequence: TGTGCCAGCAGTCTCGGGACTAGCGGGGTCACAGATACGCAGTATTTT. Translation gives CASSLGTSGVTDTQYF.

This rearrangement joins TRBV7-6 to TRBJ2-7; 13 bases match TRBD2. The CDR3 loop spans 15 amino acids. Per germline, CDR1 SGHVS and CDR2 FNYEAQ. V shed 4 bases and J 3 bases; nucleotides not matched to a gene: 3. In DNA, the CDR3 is TGTGCCAGCAGCTCGAGACTAGCGGGGGGCTACGAGCAGTACTTC. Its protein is CASSSRLAGGYEQYF. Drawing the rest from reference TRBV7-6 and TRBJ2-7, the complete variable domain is GAGVSQSPRYKVTKRGQDVALRCDPISGHVSLYWYRQALGQGPEFLTYFNYEAQQDKSGLPNDRFSAERPEGSISTLTIQRTEQRDSAMYRCASSSRLAGGYEQYFGPGTRLTVT.

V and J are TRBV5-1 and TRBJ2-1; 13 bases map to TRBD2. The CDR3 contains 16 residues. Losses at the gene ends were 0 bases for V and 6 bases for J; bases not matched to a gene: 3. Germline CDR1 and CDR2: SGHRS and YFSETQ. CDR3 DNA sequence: TGCGCCAGCAGCTTGGGGGGACTAGCGGGACTCAATGAGCAGTTCTTC. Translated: CASSLGGLAGLNEQFF. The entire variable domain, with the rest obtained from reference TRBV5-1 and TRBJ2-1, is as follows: KAGVTQTPRYLIKTRGQQVTLSCSPISGHRSVSWYQQTPGQGLQFLFEYFSETQRNKGNFPGRFSGRQFSNSRSEMNVSTLELGDSALYLCASSLGGLAGLNEQFFGPGTRLTVL.

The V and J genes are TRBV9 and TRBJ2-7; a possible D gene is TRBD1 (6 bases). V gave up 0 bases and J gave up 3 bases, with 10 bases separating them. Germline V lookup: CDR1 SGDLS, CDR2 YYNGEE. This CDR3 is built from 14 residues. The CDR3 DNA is TGTGCCAGCAGCGTAGGGGGCAGGGGCTACGAGCAGTACTTC. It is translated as CASSVGGRGYEQYF.

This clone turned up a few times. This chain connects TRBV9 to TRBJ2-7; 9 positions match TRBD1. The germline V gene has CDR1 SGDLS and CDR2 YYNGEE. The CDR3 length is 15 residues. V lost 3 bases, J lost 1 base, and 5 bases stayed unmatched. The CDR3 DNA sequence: TGTGCCAGCAGCGCTGGACAGGGGATATCCTACGAGCAGTACTTC. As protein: CASSAGQGISYEQYF.

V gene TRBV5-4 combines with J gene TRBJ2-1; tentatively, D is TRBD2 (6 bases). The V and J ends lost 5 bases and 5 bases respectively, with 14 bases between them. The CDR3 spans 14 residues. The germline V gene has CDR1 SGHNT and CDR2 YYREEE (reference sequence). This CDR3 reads CASRSGPSDNEQFF. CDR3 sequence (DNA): TGTGCCAGCAGGAGCGGGCCCTCTGACAATGAGCAGTTCTTC.

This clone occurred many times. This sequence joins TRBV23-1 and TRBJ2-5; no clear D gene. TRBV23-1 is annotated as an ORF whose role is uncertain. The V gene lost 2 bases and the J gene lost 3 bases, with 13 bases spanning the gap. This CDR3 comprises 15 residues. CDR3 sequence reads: CASSQKATEEETQYF. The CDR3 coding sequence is TGCGCCAGCAGTCAAAAGGCAACCGAGGAAGAGACCCAGTACTTC.

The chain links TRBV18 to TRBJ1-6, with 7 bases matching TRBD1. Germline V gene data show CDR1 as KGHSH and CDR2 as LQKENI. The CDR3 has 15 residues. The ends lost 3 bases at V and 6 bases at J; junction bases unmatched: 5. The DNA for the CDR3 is TGTGCCAGCTCACCTACTACAGGGGCTAATTCACCCCTCCACTTT. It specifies CASSPTTGANSPLHF.

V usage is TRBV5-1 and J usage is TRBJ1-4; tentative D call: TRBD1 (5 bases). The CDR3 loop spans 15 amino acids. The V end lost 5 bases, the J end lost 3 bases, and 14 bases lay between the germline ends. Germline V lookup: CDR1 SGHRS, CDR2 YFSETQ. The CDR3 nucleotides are TGCGCCAGCAGTTCCCAGGGAGGTCCTAATGAAAAACTGTTTTTT. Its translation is CASSSQGGPNEKLFF.

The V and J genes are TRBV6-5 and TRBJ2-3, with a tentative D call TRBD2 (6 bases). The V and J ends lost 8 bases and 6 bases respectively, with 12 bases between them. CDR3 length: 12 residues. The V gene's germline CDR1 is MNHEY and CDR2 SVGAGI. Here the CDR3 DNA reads TGTGCCAGCGGGACTGGAGCGGATACGCAGTATTTT. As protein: CASGTGADTQYF.

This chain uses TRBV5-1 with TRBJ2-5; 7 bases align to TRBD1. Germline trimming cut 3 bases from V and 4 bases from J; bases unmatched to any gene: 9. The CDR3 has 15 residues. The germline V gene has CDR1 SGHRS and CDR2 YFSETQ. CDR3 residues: CASSSGTVTGETQYF. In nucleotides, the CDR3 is TGCGCCAGCAGCTCCGGGACAGTAACGGGAGAGACCCAGTACTTC.

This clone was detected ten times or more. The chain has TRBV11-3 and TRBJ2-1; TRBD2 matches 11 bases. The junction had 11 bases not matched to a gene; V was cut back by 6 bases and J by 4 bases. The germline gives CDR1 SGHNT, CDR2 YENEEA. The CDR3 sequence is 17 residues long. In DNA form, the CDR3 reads TGTGCCAGCAGTCCCGGGGAGGGGACTAGCGGTTACAATGAGCAGTTCTTC. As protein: CASSPGEGTSGYNEQFF.

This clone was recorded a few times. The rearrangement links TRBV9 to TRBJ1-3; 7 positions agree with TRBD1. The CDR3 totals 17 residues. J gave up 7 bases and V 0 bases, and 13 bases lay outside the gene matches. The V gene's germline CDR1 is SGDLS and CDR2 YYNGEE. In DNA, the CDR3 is TGTGCCAGCAGCGTAGCTATTGCAGGGAAGGGGGCTAACACCATATATTTT. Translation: CASSVAIAGKGANTIYF.

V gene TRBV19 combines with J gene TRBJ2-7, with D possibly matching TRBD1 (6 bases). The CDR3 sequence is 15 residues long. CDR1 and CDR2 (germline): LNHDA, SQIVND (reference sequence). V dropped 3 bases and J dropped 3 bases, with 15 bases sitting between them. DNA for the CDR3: TGTGCCAGTAGTATGGCTGGACAGCCCATCTACGAGCAGTACTTC. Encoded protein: CASSMAGQPIYEQYF.

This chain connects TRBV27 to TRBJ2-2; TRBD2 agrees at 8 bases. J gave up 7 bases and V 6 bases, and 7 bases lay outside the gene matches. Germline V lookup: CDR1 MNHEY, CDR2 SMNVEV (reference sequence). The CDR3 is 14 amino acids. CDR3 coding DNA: TGTGCCAGCAGCAAGGGACTAGAGATCGGGGAGCTGTTTTTT. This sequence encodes CASSKGLEIGELFF.

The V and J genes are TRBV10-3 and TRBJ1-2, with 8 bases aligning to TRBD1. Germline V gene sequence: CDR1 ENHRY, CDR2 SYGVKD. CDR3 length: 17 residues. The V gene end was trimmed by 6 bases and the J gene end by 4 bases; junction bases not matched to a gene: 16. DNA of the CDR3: TGTGCCATCAGCCAAAGTCTCAGGGGGCTCTCCCTCTATGGCTACACCTTC. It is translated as CAISQSLRGLSLYGYTF.